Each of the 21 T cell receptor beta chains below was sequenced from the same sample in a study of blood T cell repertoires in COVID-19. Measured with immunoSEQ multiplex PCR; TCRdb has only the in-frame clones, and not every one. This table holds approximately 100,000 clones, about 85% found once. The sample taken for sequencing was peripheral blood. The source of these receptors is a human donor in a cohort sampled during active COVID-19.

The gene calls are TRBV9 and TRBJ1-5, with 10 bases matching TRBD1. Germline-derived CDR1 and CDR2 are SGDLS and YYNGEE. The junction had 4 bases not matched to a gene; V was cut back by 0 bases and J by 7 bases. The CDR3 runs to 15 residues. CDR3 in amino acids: CASSVETGGSQPQHF. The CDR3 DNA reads TGTGCCAGCAGCGTAGAGACAGGGGGCAGCCAGCCCCAGCATTTT.

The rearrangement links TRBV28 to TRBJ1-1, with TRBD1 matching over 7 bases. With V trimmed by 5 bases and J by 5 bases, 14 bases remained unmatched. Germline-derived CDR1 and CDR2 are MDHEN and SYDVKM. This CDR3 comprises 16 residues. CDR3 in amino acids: CASSVTGRRTGTEAFF. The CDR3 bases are TGTGCCAGCAGTGTGACAGGGAGGCGAACGGGGACTGAAGCTTTCTTT.

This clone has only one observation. CDR3 residues: CASSQEGGRADTQYF. In DNA form, the CDR3 reads TGTGCCAGCAGCCAAGAAGGAGGGAGGGCGGATACGCAGTATTTT. The chain carries TRBV3-1 (or the pseudogene TRBV3-2) and TRBJ2-3, with 7 bases aligning to TRBD2. The germline gives CDR1 LGHDT, CDR2 YNNKEL (reference sequence). Trimming took 0 bases from V and 6 from J; bases not matched to a gene: 6. The CDR3 covers 15 residues.

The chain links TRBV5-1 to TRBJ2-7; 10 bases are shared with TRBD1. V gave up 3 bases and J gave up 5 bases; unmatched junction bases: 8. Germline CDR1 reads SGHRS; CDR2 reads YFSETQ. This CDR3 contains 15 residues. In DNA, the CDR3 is TGCGCCAGCAGCTACCGGGACAGGGGAGTCCACGAGCAGTACTTC. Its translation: CASSYRDRGVHEQYF.

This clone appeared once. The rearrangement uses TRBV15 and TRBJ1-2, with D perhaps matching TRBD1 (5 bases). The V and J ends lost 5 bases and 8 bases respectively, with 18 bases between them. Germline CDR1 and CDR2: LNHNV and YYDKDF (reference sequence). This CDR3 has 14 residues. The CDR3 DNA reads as TGTGCCACCAGCTCGCGACAGCGTATGGGCGGCTACACCTTC. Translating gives CATSSRQRMGGYTF.

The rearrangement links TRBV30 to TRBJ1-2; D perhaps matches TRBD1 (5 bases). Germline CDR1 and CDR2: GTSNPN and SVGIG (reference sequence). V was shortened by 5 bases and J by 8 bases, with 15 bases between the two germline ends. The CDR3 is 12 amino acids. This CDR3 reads CAWDQGPWGYTF. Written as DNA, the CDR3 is TGTGCCTGGGACCAGGGCCCATGGGGCTACACCTTC.

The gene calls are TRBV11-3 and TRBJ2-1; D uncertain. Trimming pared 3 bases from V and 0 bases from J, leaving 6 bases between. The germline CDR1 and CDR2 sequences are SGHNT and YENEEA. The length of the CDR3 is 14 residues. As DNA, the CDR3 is TGTGCCAGCAGCTTGAGAGGCTCCTACAATGAGCAGTTCTTC. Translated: CASSLRGSYNEQFF.

The DNA of the CDR3 is TGTGCCACCAGCAGGATTCCCGGGACAGGGGTCGAGCAGTACTTC. This encodes CATSRIPGTGVEQYF. This chain connects TRBV15 to TRBJ2-7; 10 bases are shared with TRBD1. The trim removed 3 bases at V and 6 bases at J, leaving 8 bases unmatched. CDR3 length: 15 residues. The germline CDR1 and CDR2 sequences are LNHNV and YYDKDF (reference sequence).

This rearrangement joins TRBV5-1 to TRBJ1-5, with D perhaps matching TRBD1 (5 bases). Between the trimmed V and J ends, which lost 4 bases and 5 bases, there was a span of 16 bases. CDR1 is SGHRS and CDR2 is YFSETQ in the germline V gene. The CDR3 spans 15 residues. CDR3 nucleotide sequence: TGCGCCAGCAGCCCGGGAGGGGACGCTGATCAGCCCCAGCATTTT. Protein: CASSPGGDADQPQHF.

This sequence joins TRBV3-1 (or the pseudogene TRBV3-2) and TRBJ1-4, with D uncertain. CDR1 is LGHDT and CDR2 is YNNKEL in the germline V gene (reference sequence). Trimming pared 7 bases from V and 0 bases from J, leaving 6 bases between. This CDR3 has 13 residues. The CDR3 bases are TGTGCCAGCACAGAGGCAACTAATGAAAAACTGTTTTTT. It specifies CASTEATNEKLFF.

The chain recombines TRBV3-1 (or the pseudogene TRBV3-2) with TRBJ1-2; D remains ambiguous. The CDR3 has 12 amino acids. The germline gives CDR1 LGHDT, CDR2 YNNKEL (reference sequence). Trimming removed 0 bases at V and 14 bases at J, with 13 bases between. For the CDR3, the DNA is TGTGCCAGCAGCCAAGAGACGGGAAGTTTGACCTTC. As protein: CASSQETGSLTF.

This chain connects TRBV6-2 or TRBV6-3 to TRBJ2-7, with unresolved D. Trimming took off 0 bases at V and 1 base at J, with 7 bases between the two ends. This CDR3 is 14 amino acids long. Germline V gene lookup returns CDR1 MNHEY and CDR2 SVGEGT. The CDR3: CASSYSPGSYEQYF. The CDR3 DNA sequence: TGTGCCAGCAGTTACTCGCCAGGTTCCTACGAGCAGTACTTC.

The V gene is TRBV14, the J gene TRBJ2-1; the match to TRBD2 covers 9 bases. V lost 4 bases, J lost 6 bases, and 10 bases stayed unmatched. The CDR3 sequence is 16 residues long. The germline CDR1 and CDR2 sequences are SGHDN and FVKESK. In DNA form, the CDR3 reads TGTGCCAGCAGCCCTAGAAGCGGGAGGAGTATCAATGAGCAGTTCTTC. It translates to CASSPRSGRSINEQFF.

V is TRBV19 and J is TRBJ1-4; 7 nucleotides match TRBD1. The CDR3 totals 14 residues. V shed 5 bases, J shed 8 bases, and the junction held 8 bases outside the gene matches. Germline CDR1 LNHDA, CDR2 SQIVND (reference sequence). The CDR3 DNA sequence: TGTGCCAGTAGTCCCCCCAGGGGGAAGGAAAAACTGTTTTTT. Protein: CASSPPRGKEKLFF. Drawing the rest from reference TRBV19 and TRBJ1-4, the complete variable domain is DGGITQSPKYLFRKEGQNVTLSCEQNLNHDAMYWYRQDPGQGLRLIYYSQIVNDFQKGDIAEGYSVSREKKESFPLTVTSAQKNPTAFYLCASSPPRGKEKLFFGSGTQLSVL.

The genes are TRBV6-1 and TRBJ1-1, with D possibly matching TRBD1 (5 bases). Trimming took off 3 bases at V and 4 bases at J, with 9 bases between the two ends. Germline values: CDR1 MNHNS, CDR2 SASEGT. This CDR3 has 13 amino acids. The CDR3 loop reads CASSEQGITEAFF. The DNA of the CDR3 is TGTGCCAGCAGTGAGCAGGGTATCACTGAAGCTTTCTTT.

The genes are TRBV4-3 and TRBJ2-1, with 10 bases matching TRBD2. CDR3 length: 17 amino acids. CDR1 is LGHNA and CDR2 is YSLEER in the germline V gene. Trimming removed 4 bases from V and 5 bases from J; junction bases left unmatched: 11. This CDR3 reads CASSRGGPGLAHNEQFF. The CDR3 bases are TGCGCCAGCAGCCGAGGGGGCCCGGGACTAGCGCACAATGAGCAGTTCTTC.

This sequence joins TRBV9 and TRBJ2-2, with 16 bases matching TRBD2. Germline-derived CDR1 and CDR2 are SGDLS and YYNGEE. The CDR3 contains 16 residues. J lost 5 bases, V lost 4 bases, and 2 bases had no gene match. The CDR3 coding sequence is TGTGCCAGCAGCATGGGACTAGCGGGAGGGACCGGGGAGCTGTTTTTT. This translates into CASSMGLAGGTGELFF.

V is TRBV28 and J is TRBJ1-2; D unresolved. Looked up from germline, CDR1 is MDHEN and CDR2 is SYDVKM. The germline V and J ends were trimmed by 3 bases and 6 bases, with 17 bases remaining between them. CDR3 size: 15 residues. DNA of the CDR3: TGTGCCAGCAGTTTGGGTACAGTCACGGTCCATGGCTACACCTTC. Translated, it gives CASSLGTVTVHGYTF.

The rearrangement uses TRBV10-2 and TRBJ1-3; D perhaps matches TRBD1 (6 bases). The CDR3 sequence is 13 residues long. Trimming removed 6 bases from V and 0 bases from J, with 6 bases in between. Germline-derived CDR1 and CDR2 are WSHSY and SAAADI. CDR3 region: CASRDSSGNTIYF. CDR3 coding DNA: TGCGCCAGCAGGGACAGCTCTGGAAACACCATATATTTT.

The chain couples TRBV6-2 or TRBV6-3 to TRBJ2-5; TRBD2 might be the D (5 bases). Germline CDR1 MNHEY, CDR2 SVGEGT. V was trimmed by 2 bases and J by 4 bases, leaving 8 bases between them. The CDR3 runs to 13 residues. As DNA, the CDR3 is TGTGCCAGCAGTTACGGGAGTGGAGAGACCCAGTACTTC. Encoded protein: CASSYGSGETQYF.

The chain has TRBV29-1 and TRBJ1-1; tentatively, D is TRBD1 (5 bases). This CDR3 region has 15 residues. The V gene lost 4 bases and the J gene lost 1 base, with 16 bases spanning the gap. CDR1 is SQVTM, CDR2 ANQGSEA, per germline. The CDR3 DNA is TGCAGCGTTGGTCGTGACAGCGTTCAGAACACTGAAGCTTTCTTT. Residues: CSVGRDSVQNTEAFF.